The clone carrying this T cell receptor (beta chain) was counted between two and nine times. Its antigen is currently unknown. The germline V gene encodes CDR1 MNHEY and CDR2 SVGEGT. The CDR3 runs to 16 residues. V lost 5 bases and J lost 3, with 17 bases in between. The data are from a study of vaccination and CD4 T cells after COVID-19. Time point meaning: late sampling 161 to 241 days after vaccination in a few convalescent patients. Described treatment: approximately 9-day PBMC culture with coronavirus spike peptide pools or control peptides (ViraFEST assay). IL-2 at roughly 9.2 IU/ml and peptide pools at roughly 10 ug/ml were added to PBMCs cultured at over 1.5 million per well. With the Oncomine TCR Beta short-read assay, DNA from cultured CD4+ T cells was sequenced. DNA came from CD4+ T cells after culture. From the PCR reads, TCRdb called clonotypes with MiXCR, one entry per CDR3 protein. The table includes about 30,000 distinct CDR3 sequences, 36% detected once.

The source of this sequence is a human donor who had recovered from COVID-19. The sequencing used CD4+ T cells from blood, cultured in vitro, collected about 7 months after SARS-CoV-2 vaccination. This chain links TRBV6-2 or TRBV6-3 with TRBJ1-5; the D gene is possibly TRBD1 (6 bases). The CDR3 loop is CASSHGVGGPNQPQHF. The CDR3 nucleotides read TGTGCCAGCAGTCACGGTGTGGGGGGCCCCAATCAGCCCCAGCATTTT.